The 5 T cell receptor beta chains given below trace back to one sample, sequenced in a study of post-analysis software for immune sequencing data. Findings of the study overall: A handful of TRBV segments appeared more often in patients than in controls, and TRBV5-6, TRBV5-1 and TRBV20-1 were among these.

Tagging with unique molecular identifiers was a feature of the TCR beta cDNA libraries. MiXCR, applied by TCRdb to the PCR reads, yields one record per CDR3 protein. The repertoire consists of fewer than 850,000 distinct CDR3 sequences, with 25% to 30% occurring once and the leading ten covering more than 0.55%. Antigen specificity for these receptors is unknown. The sequencing sample was made of blood. These receptors came from a girl between 5 and 17 years old with multiple sclerosis.

This sequence joins TRBV4-3 and TRBJ1-2, with D tentatively TRBD1 (5 bases). In germline, CDR1 is LGHNA, CDR2 YSLEER. CDR3 length: 15 residues. The germline V and J ends were trimmed by 0 bases and 3 bases, with 11 bases remaining between them. The CDR3 bases are TGCGCCAGCAGCCAAGAAAGGGGAGGTGACTATGGCTACACCTTC. Translated, it gives CASSQERGGDYGYTF.

The gene calls are TRBV12-3 or TRBV12-4 and TRBJ2-7; D possibly corresponds to TRBD1 (5 bases). V was clipped by 1 base and J by 3 bases, with 13 bases between them. The CDR3 loop spans 15 amino acids. The CDR3 loop reads CASSLGQGFDYEQYF. The CDR3 DNA follows: TGTGCCAGCAGTTTAGGGCAGGGTTTCGACTACGAGCAGTACTTC.

Many counts were recorded for this clonotype. The chain carries TRBV29-1 and TRBJ2-1; 9 nucleotides match TRBD2. The CDR3 is 15 amino acids. The germline V gene has CDR1 SQVTM and CDR2 ANQGSEA. V lost 7 bases and J lost 5; bases outside the gene matches: 12. Written as DNA, the CDR3 is TGCAGCGGGCGTTCAGGGACTAGCCCCAACAATGAGCAGTTCTTC. Translation: CSGRSGTSPNNEQFF.

V usage is TRBV10-3 and J usage is TRBJ2-5; TRBD2 is a possible D gene (5 bases). CDR3 length equals 13 residues. Germline V gene data show CDR1 as ENHRY and CDR2 as SYGVKD. Trimming took 4 bases from V and 10 from J, leaving 16 bases between them. For the CDR3, the DNA is TGTGCCATCAGTGTTGTGGCGGAGGATGGCCAGTACTTC. It translates to CAISVVAEDGQYF.

This clonotype was seen repeatedly, ten times or more. The chain uses TRBV7-2 and TRBJ2-5; 15 bases are shared with TRBD2. Germline V gives CDR1 SGHTA, CDR2 FQGNSA. The CDR3 extends over 16 amino acids. The trim removed 5 bases at V and 4 bases at J, leaving 5 bases unmatched. CDR3 sequence: CASSAGLAGGRETQYF. For the CDR3, the DNA is TGTGCCAGCAGCGCCGGACTAGCGGGAGGGCGAGAGACCCAGTACTTC.